The present T cell receptor beta chain was sequenced within a study of graft-versus-host responses after intestinal transplantation. Overall study: Recipients underwent multivisceral, liver-intestinal, or isolated intestinal transplants. Every transplant recipient was induced with anti-thymocyte globulin, then maintained on tacrolimus and steroids for about three years.

Unmatched junction bases numbered 6, after V lost 4 bases and J lost 5 bases. The CDR3 contains 15 residues. Germline CDR1 LNHDA, CDR2 SQIVND (reference sequence). Overall study results and limits: Recipient marrow contained GvH clones, some of which appeared first in ileum or blood.

A word on this clone: Its target is not known.

Profiling relied on immunoSEQ multiplex PCR, and the TCRdb table lists in-frame clones only, not all of them. In the table there are approximately 100,000 clones, roughly 88% of which are singletons. Sequencing used PBMCs, obtained 255 days after intestinal transplant. The chain links TRBV19 to TRBJ2-2; 8 bases agree with TRBD1. This TCR derives from a human patient who received an intestinal transplant, so some T cells may come from the graft donor. The DNA for the CDR3 is TGTGCCAGTAGTAAACGGACAGGGCAGACCGGGGAGCTGTTTTTT. Translated: CASSKRTGQTGELFF.